One T cell receptor (beta chain) is described in this entry. This entry belongs to a study of blood T cell repertoires in COVID-19. Looking at the study overall: Sources were T cells, B-cell-depleted T cells, or PBMCs; the material itself was cDNA or gDNA.

In the original processing: Nucleated cell number was recorded as an estimate derived from reference gene primer amplification. The protocol was immunoSEQ multiplex PCR, while the TCRdb copy is restricted to in-frame clones and leaves out a portion. That table furnishes V, J and clone size, whereas the DNA furnished D and trimming. The data show 400,000 to 450,000 clones, roughly nine tenths seen once. Cohort assignment relied on participant-reported clinical history. All recovered Cohort 3 donors got two negative PCRs, got clearance, or saw symptom resolution. CDR3 size: 16 residues. Germline trimming cut 5 bases from V and 7 bases from J; bases unmatched to any gene: 11. Looked up from germline, CDR1 is PRHDT and CDR2 is FYEKMQ (reference sequence).

The clonotype was recovered from a man aged 25 to 45 who had recovered from COVID-19. The sample was PBMCs or T cells enriched from blood (not recorded which). The chain has TRBV13 and TRBJ2-2, with TRBD1 identical over 9 bases. DNA for the CDR3: TGTGCCAGCAGCACGGACAGGGGAATTTTAGGCGGGGAGCTGTTTTTT. Translated: CASSTDRGILGGELFF.